A single sample is the source of the 6 T cell receptor beta chains below, sequenced in a study of CD8 T cells in ankylosing spondylitis. TCRdb passed the 5' RACE reads through MiXCR, listing each CDR3 protein once. Counted here are about 340,000 distinct CDR3 sequences, roughly 20% occurring once; the ten biggest clones make up 13%. What was sequenced was blood, either unsorted or a sorted T cell fraction (not recorded which). These receptors were collected from a male donor with ankylosing spondylitis or in good health (not recorded which).

This clonotype was seen a few times. The genes are TRBV6-5 and TRBJ2-1; D not certain. There are 11 residues in the CDR3. Germline CDR1 is MNHEY and CDR2 is SVGAGI. V was trimmed by 8 bases and J by 9 bases, leaving 11 bases between them. The CDR3 DNA reads as TGTGCCAGCGGAACATGGGTTGAGCAGTTCTTC. Its protein is CASGTWVEQFF.

The sample holds a few counts of this clonotype. The gene calls are TRBV7-9 and TRBJ1-1; TRBD1 aligns across 8 bases. The CDR3 sequence is 15 residues long. V trimming: 9 bases; J trimming: 4 bases; junction bases outside the gene matches: 13. The germline V gene encodes CDR1 SEHNR and CDR2 FQNEAQ (reference sequence). The CDR3 is CASQYTTGVRTEAFF. The DNA for the CDR3 is TGTGCCAGTCAATATACGACAGGGGTTCGCACTGAAGCTTTCTTT.

The chain employs TRBV6-2 or TRBV6-3 and TRBJ2-1; tentatively, D is TRBD2 (6 bases). This CDR3 comprises 13 residues. Germline CDR1 MNHEY, CDR2 SVGEGT. V lost 6 bases and J 4 bases, leaving 10 bases between the germline ends. The CDR3 loop reads CASRTGEYNEQFF. For the CDR3, the DNA is TGTGCCAGCAGGACGGGGGAGTACAATGAGCAGTTCTTC.

This clonotype was recorded a few times. CDR3 in amino acids: CASSSPATTDTQYF. For the CDR3, the DNA is TGTGCCAGCAGTTCCCCGGCAACCACAGATACGCAGTATTTT. The V and J genes are TRBV28 and TRBJ2-3; no reliable D call. The germline V gene encodes CDR1 MDHEN and CDR2 SYDVKM. Trimming pared 4 bases from V and 2 bases from J, leaving 10 bases between. This CDR3 has 14 amino acids.

This chain links TRBV6-1 with TRBJ2-5; D assignment may be TRBD1 or TRBD2 (5 bases each). Trimming cost V 2 bases and J 1 base, with 11 bases left between them. This CDR3 region has 15 residues. The germline CDR1 and CDR2 sequences are MNHNS and SASEGT. CDR3 DNA sequence: TGTGCCAGCAGTGAATCTGCCGGGACCCAAGAGACCCAGTACTTC. It translates to CASSESAGTQETQYF.

Notes on this clonotype: Germline is not matched at one junction end, which may reflect a read error. This chain joins TRBV19 and TRBJ2-7; a weak D match, TRBD2 (6 bases). Germline values: CDR1 LNHDA, CDR2 SQIVND (reference sequence). The CDR3 is made up of 14 amino acids. The DNA for the CDR3 is TGTGCCAGTAGTATCCTGGAGGGCTCCGACGAGCAGTACTTC. As protein: CASSILEGSDEQYF. Full variable domain (remainder filled in from reference TRBV19 and TRBJ2-7): DGGITQSPKYLFRKEGQNVTLSCEQNLNHDAMYWYRQDPGQGLRLIYYSQIVNDFQKGDIAEGYSVSREKKESFPLTVTSAQKNPTAFYLCASSILEGSDEQYFGPGTRLTVT.